This T cell receptor (beta chain) is from a study of cytomegalovirus exposure and HLA in healthy donors. General study findings and limits: The sole available immune exposure information was CMV serostatus.

Worth noting for this clone: The antigen remains unidentified.

13 Jbeta primers and 60 Vbeta primers were used for the PCR. Clones were sequenced by immunoSEQ multiplex PCR, and TCRdb holds only the in-frame ones, with some missing. The profile covers tens of thousands of clones, with about three quarters appearing a single time and around 9.1% taken by the ten largest. All donors participated as healthy donors of bone marrow. This CDR3 has 15 amino acids. Germline trimming cut 0 bases from V and 5 bases from J; bases unmatched to any gene: 6. Germline V gene lookup returns CDR1 MGHRA and CDR2 YSYEKL. Sequenced sample: PBMCs. The sequence was collected from a man aged 30 to 39 in good health and CMV-seropositive. This rearrangement joins TRBV4-1 to TRBJ2-5; TRBD2 aligns across 7 bases. In DNA, the CDR3 is TGCGCCAGCAGCCAAGATTGGGCGGGGGTGGAGACCCAGTACTTC. As protein: CASSQDWAGVETQYF.